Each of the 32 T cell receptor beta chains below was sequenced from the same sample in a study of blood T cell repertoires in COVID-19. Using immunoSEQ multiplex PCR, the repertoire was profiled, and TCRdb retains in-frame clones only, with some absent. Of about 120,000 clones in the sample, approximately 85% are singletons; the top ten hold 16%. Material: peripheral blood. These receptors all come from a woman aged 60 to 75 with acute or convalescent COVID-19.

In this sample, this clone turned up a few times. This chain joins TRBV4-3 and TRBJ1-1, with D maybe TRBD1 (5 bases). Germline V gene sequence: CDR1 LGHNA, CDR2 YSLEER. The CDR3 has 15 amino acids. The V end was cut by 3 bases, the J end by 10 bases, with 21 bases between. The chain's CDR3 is CASSHGTYGPQGAFF. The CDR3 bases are TGCGCCAGCAGCCATGGGACTTATGGTCCTCAGGGAGCTTTCTTT.

The CDR3 DNA follows: TGCGCCAGCAGCTTGGGTACGCAGGCTGAAGCTTTCTTT. Protein sequence: CASSLGTQAEAFF. This chain uses TRBV5-1 with TRBJ1-1; D unresolved. Germline V CDR1 and CDR2: SGHRS, YFSETQ. V was clipped by 0 bases and J by 6 bases, with 9 bases between them. The CDR3 totals 13 residues.

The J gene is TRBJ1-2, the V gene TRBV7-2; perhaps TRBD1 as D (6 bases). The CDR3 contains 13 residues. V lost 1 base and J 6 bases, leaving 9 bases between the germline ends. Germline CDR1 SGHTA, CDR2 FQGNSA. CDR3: CASSLEPGDGYTF. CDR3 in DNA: TGTGCCAGCAGCTTAGAGCCAGGGGATGGCTACACCTTC. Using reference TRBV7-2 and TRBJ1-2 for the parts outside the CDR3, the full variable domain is GAGVSQSPSNKVTEKGKDVELRCDPISGHTALYWYRQSLGQGLEFLIYFQGNSAPDKSGLPSDRFSAERTGGSVSTLTIQRTQQEDSAVYLCASSLEPGDGYTFGSGTRLTVV.

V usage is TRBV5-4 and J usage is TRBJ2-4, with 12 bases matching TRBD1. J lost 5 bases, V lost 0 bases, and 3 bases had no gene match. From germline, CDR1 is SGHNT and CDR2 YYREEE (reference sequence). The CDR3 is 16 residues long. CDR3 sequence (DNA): TGTGCCAGCAGCTTGGGGGGACAGGGGGCGGAAAACATTCAGTACTTC. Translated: CASSLGGQGAENIQYF.

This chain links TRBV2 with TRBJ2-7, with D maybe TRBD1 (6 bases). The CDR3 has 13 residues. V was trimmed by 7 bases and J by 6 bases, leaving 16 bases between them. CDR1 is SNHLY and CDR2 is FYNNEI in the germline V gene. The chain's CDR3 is CASNPTGLGEQYF. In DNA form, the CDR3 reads TGTGCCAGCAACCCCACAGGGCTGGGCGAGCAGTACTTC.

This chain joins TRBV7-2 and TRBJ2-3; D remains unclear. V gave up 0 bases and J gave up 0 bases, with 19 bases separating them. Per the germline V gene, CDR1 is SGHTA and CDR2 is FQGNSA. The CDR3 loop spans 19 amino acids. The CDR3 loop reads CASSLALTRLGPSTDTQYF. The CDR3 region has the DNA TGTGCCAGCAGCTTAGCCCTGACAAGGTTGGGTCCCAGCACAGATACGCAGTATTTT.

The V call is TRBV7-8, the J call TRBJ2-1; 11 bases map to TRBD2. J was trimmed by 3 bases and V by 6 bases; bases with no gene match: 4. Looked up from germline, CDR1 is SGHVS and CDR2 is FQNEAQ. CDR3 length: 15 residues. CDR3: CASSYGTSGYNEQFF. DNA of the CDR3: TGTGCCAGCAGTTACGGGACTAGCGGCTACAATGAGCAGTTCTTC.

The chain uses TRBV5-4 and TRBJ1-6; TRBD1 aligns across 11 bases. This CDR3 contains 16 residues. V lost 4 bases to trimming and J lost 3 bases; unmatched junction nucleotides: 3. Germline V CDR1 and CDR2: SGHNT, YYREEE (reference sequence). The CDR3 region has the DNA TGTGCCAGCAGCGGGGGGACAGGGGGCTATAATTCACCCCTCCACTTT. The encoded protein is CASSGGTGGYNSPLHF.

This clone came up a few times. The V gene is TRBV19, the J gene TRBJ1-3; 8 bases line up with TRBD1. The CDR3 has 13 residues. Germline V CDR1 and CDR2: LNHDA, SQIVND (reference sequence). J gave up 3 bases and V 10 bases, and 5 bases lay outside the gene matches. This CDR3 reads CATRDRIGNTIYF. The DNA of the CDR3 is TGTGCCACCCGGGACAGGATTGGAAACACCATATATTTT.

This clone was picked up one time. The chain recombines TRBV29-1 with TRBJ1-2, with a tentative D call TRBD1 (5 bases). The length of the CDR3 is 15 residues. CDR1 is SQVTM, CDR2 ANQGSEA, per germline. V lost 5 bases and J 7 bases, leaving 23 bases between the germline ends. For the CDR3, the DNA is TGCAGCGTTTCGAGGGACGCGGGGGTGTTTGGTGGCTACACCTTC. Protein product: CSVSRDAGVFGGYTF.

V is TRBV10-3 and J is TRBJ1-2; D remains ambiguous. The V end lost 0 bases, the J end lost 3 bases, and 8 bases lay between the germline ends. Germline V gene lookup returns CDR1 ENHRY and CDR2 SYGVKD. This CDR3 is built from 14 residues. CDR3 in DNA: TGTGCCATCAGTGAGTCAAATTCTGACTATGGCTACACCTTC. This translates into CAISESNSDYGYTF.

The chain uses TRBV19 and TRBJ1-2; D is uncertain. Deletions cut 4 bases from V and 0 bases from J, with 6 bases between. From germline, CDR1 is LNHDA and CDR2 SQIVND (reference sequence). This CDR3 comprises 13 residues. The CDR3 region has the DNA TGTGCCAGTAGTACAGTCTCTAACTATGGCTACACCTTC. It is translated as CASSTVSNYGYTF.

CDR3 residues: CASSLGRDSPLHF. CDR3 DNA: TGTGCCAGCAGCTTAGGCAGGGATTCACCCCTCCACTTT. The chain couples TRBV11-3 to TRBJ1-6; possible D gene TRBD1, 5 bases. The germline gives CDR1 SGHNT, CDR2 YENEEA. V dropped 1 base and J dropped 8 bases, with 6 bases sitting between them. The CDR3 is made up of 13 amino acids.

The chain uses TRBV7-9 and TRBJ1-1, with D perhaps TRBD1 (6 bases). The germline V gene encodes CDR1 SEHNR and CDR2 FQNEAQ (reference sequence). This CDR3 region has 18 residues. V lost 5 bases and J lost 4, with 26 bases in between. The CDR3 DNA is TGTGCCAGCAGCCATACAACTTGGGGGCAGGGCACGGGCACTGAAGCTTTCTTT. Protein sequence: CASSHTTWGQGTGTEAFF.

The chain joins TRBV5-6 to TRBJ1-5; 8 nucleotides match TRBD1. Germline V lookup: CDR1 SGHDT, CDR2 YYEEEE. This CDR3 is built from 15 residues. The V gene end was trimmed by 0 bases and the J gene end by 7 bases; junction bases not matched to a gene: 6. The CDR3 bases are TGTGCCAGCAGCTTGGCAGGGGGCGTAGGGCAGCCCCAGCATTTT. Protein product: CASSLAGGVGQPQHF. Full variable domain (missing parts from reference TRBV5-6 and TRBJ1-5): DAGVTQSPTHLIKTRGQQVTLRCSPKSGHDTVSWYQQALGQGPQFIFQYYEEEERQRGNFPDRFSGHQFPNYSSELNVNALLLGDSALYLCASSLAGGVGQPQHFGDGTRLSIL.

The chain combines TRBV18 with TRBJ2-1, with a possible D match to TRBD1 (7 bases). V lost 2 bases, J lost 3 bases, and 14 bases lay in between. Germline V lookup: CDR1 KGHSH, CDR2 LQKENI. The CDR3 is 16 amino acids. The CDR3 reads CASSPRGRGNYNEQFF. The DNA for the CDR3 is TGTGCCAGCTCACCAAGGGGGCGGGGCAACTACAATGAGCAGTTCTTC.

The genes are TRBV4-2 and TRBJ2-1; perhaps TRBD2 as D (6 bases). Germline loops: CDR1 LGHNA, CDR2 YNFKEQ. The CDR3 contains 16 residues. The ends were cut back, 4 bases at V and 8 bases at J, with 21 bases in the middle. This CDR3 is CASSRSLRRGDDEQFF. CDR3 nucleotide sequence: TGTGCCAGCAGCCGCTCCCTTAGGCGGGGCGATGATGAGCAGTTCTTC.

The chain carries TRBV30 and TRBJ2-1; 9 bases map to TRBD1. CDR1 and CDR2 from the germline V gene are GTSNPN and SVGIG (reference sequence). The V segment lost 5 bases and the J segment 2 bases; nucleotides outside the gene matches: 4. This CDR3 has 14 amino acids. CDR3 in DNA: TGTGCCTGGGACCGGGACAGGGCCTACAATGAGCAGTTCTTC. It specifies CAWDRDRAYNEQFF.

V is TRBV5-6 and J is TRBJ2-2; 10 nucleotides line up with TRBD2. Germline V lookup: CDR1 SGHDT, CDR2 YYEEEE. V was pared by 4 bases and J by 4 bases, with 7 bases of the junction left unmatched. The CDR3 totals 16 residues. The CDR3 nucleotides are TGTGCCAGCAGCAATAGAGCGGGGGGGCGCACCGGGGAGCTGTTTTTT. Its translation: CASSNRAGGRTGELFF. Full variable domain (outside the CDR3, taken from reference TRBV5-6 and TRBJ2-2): DAGVTQSPTHLIKTRGQQVTLRCSPKSGHDTVSWYQQALGQGPQFIFQYYEEEERQRGNFPDRFSGHQFPNYSSELNVNALLLGDSALYLCASSNRAGGRTGELFFGEGSRLTVL.

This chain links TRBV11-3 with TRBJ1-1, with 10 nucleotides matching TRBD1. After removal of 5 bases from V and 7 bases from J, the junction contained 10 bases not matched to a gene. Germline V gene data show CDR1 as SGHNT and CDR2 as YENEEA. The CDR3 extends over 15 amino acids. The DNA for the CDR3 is TGTGCCAGCAGCCCGGGACAGGGGAACTTTCTTGAAGCTTTCTTT. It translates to CASSPGQGNFLEAFF. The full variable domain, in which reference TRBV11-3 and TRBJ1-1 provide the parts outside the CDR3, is EAGVVQSPRYKIIEKKQPVAFWCNPISGHNTLYWYLQNLGQGPELLIRYENEEAVDDSQLPKDRFSAERLKGVDSTLKIQPAELGDSAVYLCASSPGQGNFLEAFFGQGTRLTVV.

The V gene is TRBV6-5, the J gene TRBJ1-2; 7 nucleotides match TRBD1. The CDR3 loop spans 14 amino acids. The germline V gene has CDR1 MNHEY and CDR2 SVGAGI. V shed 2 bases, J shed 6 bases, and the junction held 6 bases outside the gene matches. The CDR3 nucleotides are TGTGCCAGCAGTTACCACGACAGGGTCGATGGCTACACCTTC. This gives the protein CASSYHDRVDGYTF.

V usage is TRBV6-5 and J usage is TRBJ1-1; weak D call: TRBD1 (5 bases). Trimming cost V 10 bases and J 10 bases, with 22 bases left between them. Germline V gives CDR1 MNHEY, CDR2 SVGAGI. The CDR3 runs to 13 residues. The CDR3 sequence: CATRPNRGEAAFF. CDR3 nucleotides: TGTGCCACCAGACCTAACAGAGGGGAGGCAGCTTTCTTT.

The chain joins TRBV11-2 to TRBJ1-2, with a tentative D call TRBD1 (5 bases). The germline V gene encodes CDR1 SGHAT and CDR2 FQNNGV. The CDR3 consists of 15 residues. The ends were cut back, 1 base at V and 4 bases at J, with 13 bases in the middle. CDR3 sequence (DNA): TGTGCCAGCAGCTTAGGGCAGGGCGTACTCTATGGCTACACCTTC. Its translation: CASSLGQGVLYGYTF.

DNA for the CDR3: TGCGCCAGCAGCCAAGATAGACTGGTGAACACTGAAGCTTTCTTT. Its protein is CASSQDRLVNTEAFF. The genes are TRBV4-1 and TRBJ1-1; D not resolved. The V end lost 0 bases, the J end lost 0 bases, and 8 bases lay between the germline ends. This CDR3 is 15 amino acids long. CDR1 is MGHRA and CDR2 is YSYEKL in the germline V gene.

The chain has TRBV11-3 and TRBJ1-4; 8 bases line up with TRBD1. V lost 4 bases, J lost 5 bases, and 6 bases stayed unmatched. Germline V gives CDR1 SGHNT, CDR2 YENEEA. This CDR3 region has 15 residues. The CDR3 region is CASSSPGQANEKLFF. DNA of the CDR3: TGTGCCAGCAGCTCCCCGGGACAGGCGAATGAAAAACTGTTTTTT.

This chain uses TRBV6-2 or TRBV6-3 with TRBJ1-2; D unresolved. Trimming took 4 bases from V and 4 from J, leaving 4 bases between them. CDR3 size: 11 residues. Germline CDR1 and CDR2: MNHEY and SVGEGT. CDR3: CASSFSYGYTF. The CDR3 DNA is TGTGCCAGCAGTTTCAGCTATGGCTACACCTTC.

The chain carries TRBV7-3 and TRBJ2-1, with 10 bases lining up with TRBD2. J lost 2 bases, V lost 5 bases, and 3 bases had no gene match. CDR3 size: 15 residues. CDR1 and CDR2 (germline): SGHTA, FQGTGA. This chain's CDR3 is CASSHSGGTYNEQFF. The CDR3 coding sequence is TGTGCCAGCAGCCATAGCGGGGGGACCTACAATGAGCAGTTCTTC.

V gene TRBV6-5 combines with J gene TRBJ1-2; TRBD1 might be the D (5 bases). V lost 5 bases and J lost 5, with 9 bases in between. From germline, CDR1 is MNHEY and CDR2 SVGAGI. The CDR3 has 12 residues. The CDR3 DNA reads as TGTGCCAGCAGTAAACAGGATTATGGCTACACCTTC. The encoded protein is CASSKQDYGYTF.

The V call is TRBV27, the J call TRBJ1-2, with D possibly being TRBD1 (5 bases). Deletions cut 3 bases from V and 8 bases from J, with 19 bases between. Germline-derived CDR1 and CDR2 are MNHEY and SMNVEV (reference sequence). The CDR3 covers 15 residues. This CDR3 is CASSLLQGRTRGYTF. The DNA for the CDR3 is TGTGCCAGCAGTTTGCTGCAGGGTAGGACTAGGGGCTACACCTTC.

In DNA, the CDR3 is TGTGCCATCAGTAAGCCGACAGGTGGAGACACCGGGGAGCTGTTTTTT. Its translation is CAISKPTGGDTGELFF. The chain joins TRBV10-3 to TRBJ2-2, with a possible D match to TRBD1 (6 bases). The CDR3 spans 16 residues. Per germline, CDR1 ENHRY and CDR2 SYGVKD. Trimming took off 5 bases at V and 3 bases at J, with 16 bases between the two ends.

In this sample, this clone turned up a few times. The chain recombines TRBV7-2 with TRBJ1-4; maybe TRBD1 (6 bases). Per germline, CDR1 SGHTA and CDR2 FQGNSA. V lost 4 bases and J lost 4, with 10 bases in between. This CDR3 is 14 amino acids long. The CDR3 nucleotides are TGTGCCAGCAGCTCCGGGACAAATAATGAAAAACTGTTTTTT. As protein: CASSSGTNNEKLFF.

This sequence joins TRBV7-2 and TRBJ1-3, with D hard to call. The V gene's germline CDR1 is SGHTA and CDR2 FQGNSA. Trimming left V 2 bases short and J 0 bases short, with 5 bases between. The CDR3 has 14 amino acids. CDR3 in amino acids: CASSLLSSGNTIYF. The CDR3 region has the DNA TGTGCCAGCAGCTTACTGAGCTCTGGAAACACCATATATTTT.